A selection of T cell receptor beta chains follows, all from one sample in a study of cytomegalovirus exposure and HLA in healthy donors. The assay was immunoSEQ multiplex PCR, and TCRdb's table has in-frame clones only and misses some. The sample features under 130,000 clones, with around 3.2% in its top ten. Specimen: PBMCs. These receptors were collected from a middle-aged man in good health and CMV-seronegative. Both conserved end residues are part of each CDR3. D genes are given only for firm matches.

V gene: TRBV9; D gene: TRBD2; J gene: TRBJ2-1; CDR3 DNA: TGTGCCAGCAGCCAGGGGGCTAGCGGGAGGCACAATGAGCAGTTCTTC; CDR3 protein: CASSQGASGRHNEQFF
V gene: TRBV30; D gene: .; J gene: TRBJ2-3; CDR3 DNA: TGTGCCTGGAGTGACGCGGGGAAGAGCACAGATACGCAGTATTTT; CDR3 protein: CAWSDAGKSTDTQYF
V gene: TRBV9; D gene: TRBD2; J gene: TRBJ2-7; CDR3 DNA: TGTGCCAGCAGCGTAGAAAGCGGGGGATCCTACGAGCAGTACTTC; CDR3 protein: CASSVESGGSYEQYF
V gene: TRBV30; D gene: .; J gene: TRBJ2-3; CDR3 DNA: TGTGCCTCCACGCGGGCTCCGGGGGATACGCAGTATTTT; CDR3 protein: CASTRAPGDTQYF
V gene: TRBV5-1; D gene: .; J gene: TRBJ1-6; CDR3 DNA: TGCGCCAGCAGCTTGGCCGGGGGGAATAATTCACCCCTCCACTTT; CDR3 protein: CASSLAGGNNSPLHF
V gene: TRBV27; D gene: .; J gene: TRBJ2-7; CDR3 DNA: TGTGCCAGCAGTTTACGGGGTTCCTACGAGCAGTACTTC; CDR3 protein: CASSLRGSYEQYF
V gene: TRBV19; D gene: .; J gene: TRBJ1-4; CDR3 DNA: TGTGCCAGTACCGAGCAGCGGGGGGCGGTTGAGGAAAAACTGTTTTTT; CDR3 protein: CASTEQRGAVEEKLFF
V gene: TRBV5-7; D gene: TRBD1; J gene: TRBJ1-1; CDR3 DNA: TGTGCCAGCAGCCACGGACAGGGCTCGTTGGGAAGGGACACTGAAGCTTTCTTT; CDR3 protein: CASSHGQGSLGRDTEAFF
V gene: TRBV28; D gene: TRBD1; J gene: TRBJ2-5; CDR3 DNA: TGTGCCAGCAGTTTTGTCAGGGGGCGAGAGGCCCAGTACTTC; CDR3 protein: CASSFVRGREAQYF
V gene: TRBV6-5; D gene: .; J gene: TRBJ1-1; CDR3 DNA: TGTGCCAGCAGTTATCGGTCCGCTAACACTGAAGCTTTCTTT; CDR3 protein: CASSYRSANTEAFF
V gene: TRBV10-3; D gene: .; J gene: TRBJ2-7; CDR3 DNA: TGTGCCATCAGCCGGGACTTCCAAAGCTCCTACGAGCAGTACTTC; CDR3 protein: CAISRDFQSSYEQYF
V gene: TRBV29-1; D gene: TRBD2; J gene: TRBJ2-7; CDR3 DNA: TGCAGCGTTGGGACTAGCGCAAGCTACGAGCAGTACTTC; CDR3 protein: CSVGTSASYEQYF
V gene: TRBV6-5; D gene: TRBD1; J gene: TRBJ2-1; CDR3 DNA: TGTGCCAGCAGCCCCGGGACAGGTCCCGGCCATGAGCAGTTCTTC; CDR3 protein: CASSPGTGPGHEQFF
V gene: TRBV5-4; D gene: TRBD1; J gene: TRBJ2-1; CDR3 DNA: TGTGCCAGCAGCTCTCAGCGGACAGGGGCCCTAGGCGAGCAGTTCTTC; CDR3 protein: CASSSQRTGALGEQFF
V gene: TRBV29-1; D gene: .; J gene: TRBJ1-2; CDR3 DNA: TGCAGCGTTCAATCTGGCCCTTATGGCTACACCTTC; CDR3 protein: CSVQSGPYGYTF
V gene: TRBV9; D gene: TRBD2; J gene: TRBJ2-1; CDR3 DNA: TGTGCCAGCAGCGTCAACCTCCAGCGGGAAAACAATGAGCAGTTCTTC; CDR3 protein: CASSVNLQRENNEQFF
V gene: TRBV7-6; D gene: TRBD2; J gene: TRBJ2-7; CDR3 DNA: TGTGCCAGCGCCCTCGCGGGGGGGCCTCACGAGCAGTACTTC; CDR3 protein: CASALAGGPHEQYF
V gene: TRBV27; D gene: .; J gene: TRBJ2-2; CDR3 DNA: TGTGCCAGCAGTTTACGCCTCGGGACTTCAGGGGAGCTGTTTTTT; CDR3 protein: CASSLRLGTSGELFF
V gene: TRBV5-1; D gene: .; J gene: TRBJ1-4; CDR3 DNA: TGCGCCAGCAGCCCCCAGGGACAAACTAATGAAAAACTGTTTTTT; CDR3 protein: CASSPQGQTNEKLFF
V gene: TRBV2; D gene: .; J gene: TRBJ2-2; CDR3 DNA: TGTGCCAGCGGGGGACTCATGAACACCGGGGAGCTGTTTTTT; CDR3 protein: CASGGLMNTGELFF
V gene: TRBV6-5; D gene: .; J gene: TRBJ1-1; CDR3 DNA: TGTGCCAGCAGTTACTCCTGGGACGGGGGCACTGAAGCTTTCTTT; CDR3 protein: CASSYSWDGGTEAFF
V gene: TRBV4-3; D gene: .; J gene: TRBJ2-3; CDR3 DNA: TGCGCCAGCAGCCAAGATTTCCCGGGGGTGGGCACAGATACGCAGTATTTT; CDR3 protein: CASSQDFPGVGTDTQYF
V gene: TRBV6-6; D gene: .; J gene: TRBJ1-1; CDR3 DNA: TGTGCCAGCACCCGCGGTGGTGGCACTGAAGCTTTCTTT; CDR3 protein: CASTRGGGTEAFF
V gene: TRBV6-4; D gene: .; J gene: TRBJ2-1; CDR3 DNA: TGTGCCAGCAGCCCAACGTGGAGGGTGGGGGAGCAGTTCTTC; CDR3 protein: CASSPTWRVGEQFF
V gene: TRBV7-2; D gene: TRBD1; J gene: TRBJ1-3; CDR3 DNA: TGTGCCAGCAGCCAACAGGGGGGGAACACCATATATTTT; CDR3 protein: CASSQQGGNTIYF
V gene: TRBV4-1; D gene: TRBD2; J gene: TRBJ2-5; CDR3 DNA: TGCGCCAGCAGCCAAGTAAGAATAGCGGGGGGCCAAGAGACCCAGTACTTC; CDR3 protein: CASSQVRIAGGQETQYF
V gene: TRBV4-3; D gene: .; J gene: TRBJ2-3; CDR3 DNA: TGCGCCAGCAGCCAATCGGTATCGGGGACGCAGTATTTT; CDR3 protein: CASSQSVSGTQYF
V gene: TRBV11-2; D gene: .; J gene: TRBJ2-1; CDR3 DNA: TGTGCCAGCAGCCCTGAGGCTATCGTGCAGTTCTTC; CDR3 protein: CASSPEAIVQFF
V gene: TRBV28; D gene: TRBD1; J gene: TRBJ2-2; CDR3 DNA: TGTGCCAGCGCAACAGGGGGCGGGATCGGGGAGCTGTTTTTT; CDR3 protein: CASATGGGIGELFF
V gene: TRBV11-2; D gene: TRBD2; J gene: TRBJ2-1; CDR3 DNA: TGTGCCAGCAGCTTACAACTAGCGGGGCACAATGAGCAGTTCTTC; CDR3 protein: CASSLQLAGHNEQFF
V gene: TRBV2; D gene: .; J gene: TRBJ1-4; CDR3 DNA: TGTGCCAGCAGGAGGCTCCCCCAAAATGAAAAACTGTTTTTT; CDR3 protein: CASRRLPQNEKLFF
V gene: TRBV6-6; D gene: .; J gene: TRBJ2-4; CDR3 DNA: TGTGCCAGCGGGAACAGGGATGGCATTCAGTACTTC; CDR3 protein: CASGNRDGIQYF
V gene: TRBV7-2; D gene: TRBD1; J gene: TRBJ2-7; CDR3 DNA: TGTGCCAGCAGCTTAGAAGGGGGCTATTCCTACGAGCAGTACTTC; CDR3 protein: CASSLEGGYSYEQYF
V gene: TRBV7-2; D gene: TRBD1; J gene: TRBJ2-7; CDR3 DNA: TGTGCCAGCAGCGCGACCGGGACAGGGTCCCGAAGCTCCTACGAGCAGTACTTC; CDR3 protein: CASSATGTGSRSSYEQYF
V gene: TRBV5-4; D gene: .; J gene: TRBJ2-7; CDR3 DNA: TGTGCCAGCAGCGGACTAACATCTGGGGACTACGAGCAGTACTTC; CDR3 protein: CASSGLTSGDYEQYF
V gene: TRBV14; D gene: TRBD1; J gene: TRBJ2-6; CDR3 DNA: TGTGCCAGCAGGCTGACAGGGGCCGGGGCCAACGTCCTGACTTTC; CDR3 protein: CASRLTGAGANVLTF
V gene: TRBV2; D gene: TRBD2; J gene: TRBJ2-1; CDR3 DNA: TGTGCCAGCAGTGACACTAGCGAATACAATGAGCAGTTCTTC; CDR3 protein: CASSDTSEYNEQFF